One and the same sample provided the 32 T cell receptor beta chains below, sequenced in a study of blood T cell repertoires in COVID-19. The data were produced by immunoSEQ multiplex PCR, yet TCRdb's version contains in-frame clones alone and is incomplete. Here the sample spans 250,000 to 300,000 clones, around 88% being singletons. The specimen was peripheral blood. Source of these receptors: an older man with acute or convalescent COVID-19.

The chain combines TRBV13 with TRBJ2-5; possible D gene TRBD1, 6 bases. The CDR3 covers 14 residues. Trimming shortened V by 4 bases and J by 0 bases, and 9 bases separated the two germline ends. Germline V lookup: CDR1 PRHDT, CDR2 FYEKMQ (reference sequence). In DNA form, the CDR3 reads TGTGCCAGCAGCTCAACAGGGTACCAAGAGACCCAGTACTTC. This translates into CASSSTGYQETQYF.

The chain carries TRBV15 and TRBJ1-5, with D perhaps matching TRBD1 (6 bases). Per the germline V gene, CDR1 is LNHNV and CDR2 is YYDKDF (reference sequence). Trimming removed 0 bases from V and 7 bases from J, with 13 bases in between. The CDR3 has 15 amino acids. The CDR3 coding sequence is TGTGCCACCAGCAGAGAAGGGGGTCAAGGGCAGCCCCAGCATTTT. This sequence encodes CATSREGGQGQPQHF.

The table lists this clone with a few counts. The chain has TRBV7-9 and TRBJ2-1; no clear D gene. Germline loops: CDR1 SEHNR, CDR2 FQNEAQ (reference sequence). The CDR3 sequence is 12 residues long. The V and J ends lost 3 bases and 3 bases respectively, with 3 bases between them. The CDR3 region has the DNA TGTGCCAGCAGCTTTATCTACAATGAGCAGTTCTTC. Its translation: CASSFIYNEQFF. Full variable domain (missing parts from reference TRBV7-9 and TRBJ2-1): DTGVSQNPRHKITKRGQNVTFRCDPISEHNRLYWYRQTLGQGPEFLTYFQNEAQLEKSRLLSDRFSAERPKGSFSTLEIQRTEQGDSAMYLCASSFIYNEQFFGPGTRLTVL.

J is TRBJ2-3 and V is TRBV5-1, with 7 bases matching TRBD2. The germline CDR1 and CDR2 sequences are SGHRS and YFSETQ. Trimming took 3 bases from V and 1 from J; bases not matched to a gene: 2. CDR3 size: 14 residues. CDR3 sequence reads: CASSWGRGTDTQYF. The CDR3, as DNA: TGCGCCAGCAGCTGGGGGAGGGGCACAGATACGCAGTATTTT.

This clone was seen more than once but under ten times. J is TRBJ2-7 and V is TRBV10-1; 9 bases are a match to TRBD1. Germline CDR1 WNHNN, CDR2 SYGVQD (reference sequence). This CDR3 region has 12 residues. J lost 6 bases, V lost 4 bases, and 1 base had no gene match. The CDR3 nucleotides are TGCGCCAGCAGTGCGACAGGGGGCGAGCAGTACTTC. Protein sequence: CASSATGGEQYF.

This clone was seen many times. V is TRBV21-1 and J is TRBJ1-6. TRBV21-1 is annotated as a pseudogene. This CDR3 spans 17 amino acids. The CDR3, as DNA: TGTGCCAGCAGCAGACTCGACTATTGCACCTATAATTCACCCCTCCACTTT. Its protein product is CASSRLDYCTYNSPLHF.

The CDR3 loop is CASSYLRGVSTEAFF. The CDR3 DNA sequence: TGTGCCAGCAGTTACCTGCGGGGGGTGAGCACTGAAGCTTTCTTT. The chain employs TRBV6-5 and TRBJ1-1; possible D gene TRBD1, 5 bases. The germline V and J ends were trimmed by 2 bases and 4 bases, with 14 bases remaining between them. The V gene's germline CDR1 is MNHEY and CDR2 SVGAGI. This CDR3 is 15 amino acids long.

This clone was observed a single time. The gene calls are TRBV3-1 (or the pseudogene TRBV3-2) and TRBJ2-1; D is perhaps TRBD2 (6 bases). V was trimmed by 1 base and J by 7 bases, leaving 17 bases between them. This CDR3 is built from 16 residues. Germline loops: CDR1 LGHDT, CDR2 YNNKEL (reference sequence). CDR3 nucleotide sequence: TGTGCCAGCAGCCAAGTTTTGGTGGCAGGGAGGAATGAGCAGTTCTTC. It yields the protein CASSQVLVAGRNEQFF.

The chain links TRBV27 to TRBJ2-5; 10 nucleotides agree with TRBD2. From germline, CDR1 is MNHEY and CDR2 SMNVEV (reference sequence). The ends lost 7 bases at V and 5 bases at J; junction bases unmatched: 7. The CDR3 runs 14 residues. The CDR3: CASTKRGGGETQYF. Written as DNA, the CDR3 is TGTGCCAGCACGAAGCGGGGGGGTGGGGAGACCCAGTACTTC.

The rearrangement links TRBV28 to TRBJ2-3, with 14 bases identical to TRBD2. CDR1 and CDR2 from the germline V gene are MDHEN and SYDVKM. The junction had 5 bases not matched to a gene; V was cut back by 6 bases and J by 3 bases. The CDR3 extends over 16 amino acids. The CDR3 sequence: CASRSGTSGRTDTQYF. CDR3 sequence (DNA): TGTGCCAGCAGATCCGGGACTAGCGGGAGAACAGATACGCAGTATTTT.

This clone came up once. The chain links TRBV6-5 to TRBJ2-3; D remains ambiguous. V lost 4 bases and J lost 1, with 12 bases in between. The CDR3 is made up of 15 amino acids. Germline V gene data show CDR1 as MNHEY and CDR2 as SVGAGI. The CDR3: CASSSGPRGTDTQYF. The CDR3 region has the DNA TGTGCCAGCAGTTCTGGTCCCCGAGGCACAGATACGCAGTATTTT.

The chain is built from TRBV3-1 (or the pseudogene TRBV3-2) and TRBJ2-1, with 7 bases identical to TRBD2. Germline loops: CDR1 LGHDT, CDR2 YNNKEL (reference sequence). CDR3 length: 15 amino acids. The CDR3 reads CATADGSGSYNEQFF. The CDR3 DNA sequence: TGTGCGACAGCGGACGGTAGCGGGTCTTACAATGAGCAGTTCTTC.

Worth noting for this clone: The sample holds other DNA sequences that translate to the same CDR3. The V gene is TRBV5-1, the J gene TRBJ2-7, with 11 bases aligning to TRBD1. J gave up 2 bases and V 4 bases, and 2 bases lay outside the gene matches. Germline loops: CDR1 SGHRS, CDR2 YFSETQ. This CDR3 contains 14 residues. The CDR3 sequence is CASSRGQGAYEQYF. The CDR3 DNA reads TGCGCCAGCAGCCGGGGACAGGGGGCCTACGAGCAGTACTTC.

This CDR3 reads CASSFSNDRAIEAFF. CDR3 nucleotides: TGTGCCAGCAGTTTCTCCAACGACAGGGCCATTGAAGCTTTCTTT. The chain joins TRBV27 to TRBJ1-1, with 7 nucleotides matching TRBD1. This CDR3 comprises 15 residues. The V gene end was trimmed by 3 bases and the J gene end by 7 bases; junction bases not matched to a gene: 11. CDR1 and CDR2 (germline): MNHEY, SMNVEV (reference sequence).

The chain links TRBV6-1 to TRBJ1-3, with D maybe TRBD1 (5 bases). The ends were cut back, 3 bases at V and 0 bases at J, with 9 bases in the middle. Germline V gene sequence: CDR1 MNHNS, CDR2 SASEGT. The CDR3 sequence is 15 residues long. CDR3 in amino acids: CASSEGPDSGNTIYF. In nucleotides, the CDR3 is TGTGCCAGCAGTGAGGGGCCAGACTCTGGAAACACCATATATTTT.

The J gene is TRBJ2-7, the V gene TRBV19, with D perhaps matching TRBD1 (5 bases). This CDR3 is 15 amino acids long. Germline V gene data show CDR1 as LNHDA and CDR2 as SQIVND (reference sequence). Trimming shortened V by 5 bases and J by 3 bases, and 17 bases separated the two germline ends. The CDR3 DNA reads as TGTGCCAGTAGTCAGGCCCGGACACCCCGCTACGAGCAGTACTTC. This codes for CASSQARTPRYEQYF.

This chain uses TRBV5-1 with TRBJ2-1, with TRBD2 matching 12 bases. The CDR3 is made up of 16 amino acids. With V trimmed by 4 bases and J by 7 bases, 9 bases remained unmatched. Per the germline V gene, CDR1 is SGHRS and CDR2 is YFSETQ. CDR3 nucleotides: TGCGCCAGCAGCCCGCCCCGGACTAGCGGGATTAATGAGCAGTTCTTC. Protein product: CASSPPRTSGINEQFF. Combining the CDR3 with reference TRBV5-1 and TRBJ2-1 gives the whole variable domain KAGVTQTPRYLIKTRGQQVTLSCSPISGHRSVSWYQQTPGQGLQFLFEYFSETQRNKGNFPGRFSGRQFSNSRSEMNVSTLELGDSALYLCASSPPRTSGINEQFFGPGTRLTVL.

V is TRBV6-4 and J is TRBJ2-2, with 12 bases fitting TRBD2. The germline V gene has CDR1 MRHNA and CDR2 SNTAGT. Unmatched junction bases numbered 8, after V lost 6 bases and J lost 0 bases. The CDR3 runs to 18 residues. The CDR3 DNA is TGTGCCAGCAGCCGACAACGGACTAGCGGGGCGAACACCGGGGAGCTGTTTTTT. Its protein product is CASSRQRTSGANTGELFF.

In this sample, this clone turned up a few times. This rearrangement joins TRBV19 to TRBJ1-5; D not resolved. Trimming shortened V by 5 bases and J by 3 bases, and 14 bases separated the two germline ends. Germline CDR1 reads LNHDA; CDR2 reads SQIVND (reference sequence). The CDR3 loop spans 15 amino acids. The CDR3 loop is CASSYATGNNQPQHF. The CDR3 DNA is TGTGCCAGTAGTTACGCTACGGGGAACAATCAGCCCCAGCATTTT.

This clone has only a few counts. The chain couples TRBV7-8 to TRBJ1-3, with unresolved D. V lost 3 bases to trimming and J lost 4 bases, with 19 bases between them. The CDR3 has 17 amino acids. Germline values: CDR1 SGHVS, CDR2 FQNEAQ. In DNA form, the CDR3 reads TGTGCCAGCAGCTTGCTTACAGCATCTCCGGGGGGAAACACCATATATTTT. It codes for CASSLLTASPGGNTIYF. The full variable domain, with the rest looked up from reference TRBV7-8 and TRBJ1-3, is GAGVSQSPRYKVAKRGQDVALRCDPISGHVSLFWYQQALGQGPEFLTYFQNEAQLDKSGLPSDRFFAERPEGSVSTLKIQRTQQEDSAVYLCASSLLTASPGGNTIYFGEGSWLTVV.

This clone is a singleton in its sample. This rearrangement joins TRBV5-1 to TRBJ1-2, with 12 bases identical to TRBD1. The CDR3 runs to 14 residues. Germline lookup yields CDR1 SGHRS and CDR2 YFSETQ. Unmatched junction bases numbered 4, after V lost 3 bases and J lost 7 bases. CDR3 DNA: TGCGCCAGCAGCTGGGACAGGGGGCTTGGTGGCTACACCTTC. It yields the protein CASSWDRGLGGYTF. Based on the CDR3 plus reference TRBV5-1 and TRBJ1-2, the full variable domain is KAGVTQTPRYLIKTRGQQVTLSCSPISGHRSVSWYQQTPGQGLQFLFEYFSETQRNKGNFPGRFSGRQFSNSRSEMNVSTLELGDSALYLCASSWDRGLGGYTFGSGTRLTVV.

The CDR3 is CASSAIANSRNGELFF. CDR3 nucleotide sequence: TGTGCCAGCAGCGCGATAGCCAATTCAAGAAACGGGGAGCTGTTTTTT. The chain is built from TRBV9 and TRBJ2-2; D call uncertain. There are 16 residues in the CDR3. Per germline, CDR1 SGDLS and CDR2 YYNGEE. The V and J ends lost 3 bases and 7 bases respectively, with 19 bases between them.

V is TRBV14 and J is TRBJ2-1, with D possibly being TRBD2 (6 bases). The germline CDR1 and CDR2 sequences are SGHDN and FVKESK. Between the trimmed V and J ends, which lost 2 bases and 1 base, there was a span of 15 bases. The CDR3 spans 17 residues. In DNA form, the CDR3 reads TGTGCCAGCAGCCAATTTTTCGGGGGTAATTCCTACAATGAGCAGTTCTTC. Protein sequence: CASSQFFGGNSYNEQFF. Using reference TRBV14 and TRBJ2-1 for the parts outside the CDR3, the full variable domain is EAGVTQFPSHSVIEKGQTVTLRCDPISGHDNLYWYRRVMGKEIKFLLHFVKESKQDESGMPNNRFLAERTGGTYSTLKVQPAELEDSGVYFCASSQFFGGNSYNEQFFGPGTRLTVL.

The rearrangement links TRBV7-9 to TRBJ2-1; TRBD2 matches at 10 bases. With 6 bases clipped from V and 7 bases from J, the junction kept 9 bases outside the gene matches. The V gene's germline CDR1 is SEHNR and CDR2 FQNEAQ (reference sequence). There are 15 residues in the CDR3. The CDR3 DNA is TGTGCCAGCAGTCTCAATTTAGCGGGAGGAAATGAGCAGTTCTTC. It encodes CASSLNLAGGNEQFF.

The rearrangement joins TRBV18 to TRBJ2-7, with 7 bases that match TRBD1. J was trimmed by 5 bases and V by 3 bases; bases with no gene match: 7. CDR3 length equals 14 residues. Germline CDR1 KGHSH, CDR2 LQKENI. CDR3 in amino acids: CASSPGPQGDEQYF. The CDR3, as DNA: TGTGCCAGCTCACCCGGGCCCCAGGGGGACGAGCAGTACTTC.

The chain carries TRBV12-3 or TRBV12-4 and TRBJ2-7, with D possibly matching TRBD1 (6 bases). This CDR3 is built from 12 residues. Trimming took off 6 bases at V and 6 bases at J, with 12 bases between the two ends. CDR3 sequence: CASSITGREQYF. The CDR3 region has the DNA TGTGCCAGCAGCATCACAGGGCGCGAGCAGTACTTC.

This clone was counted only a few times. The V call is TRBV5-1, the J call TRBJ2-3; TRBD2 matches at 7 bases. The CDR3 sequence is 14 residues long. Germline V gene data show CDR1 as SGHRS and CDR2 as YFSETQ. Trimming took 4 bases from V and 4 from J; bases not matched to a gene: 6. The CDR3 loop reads CASSPGTIADTQYF. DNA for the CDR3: TGCGCCAGCAGCCCCGGGACTATTGCAGATACGCAGTATTTT. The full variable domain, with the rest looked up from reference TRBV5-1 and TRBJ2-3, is KAGVTQTPRYLIKTRGQQVTLSCSPISGHRSVSWYQQTPGQGLQFLFEYFSETQRNKGNFPGRFSGRQFSNSRSEMNVSTLELGDSALYLCASSPGTIADTQYFGPGTRLTVL.

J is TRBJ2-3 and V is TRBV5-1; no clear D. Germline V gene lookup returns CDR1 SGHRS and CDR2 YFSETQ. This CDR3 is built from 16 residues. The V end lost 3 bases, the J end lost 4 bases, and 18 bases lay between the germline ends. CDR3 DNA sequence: TGCGCCAGCAGCTCTGGGCCCTACACGCCGTCAGATACGCAGTATTTT. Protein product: CASSSGPYTPSDTQYF.

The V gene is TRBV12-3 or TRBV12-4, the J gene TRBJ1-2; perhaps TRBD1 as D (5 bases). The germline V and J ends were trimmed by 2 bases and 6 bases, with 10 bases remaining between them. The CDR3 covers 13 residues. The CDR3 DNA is TGTGCCAGCAGTTTACGGGGAGGGGATGGCTACACCTTC. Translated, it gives CASSLRGGDGYTF.

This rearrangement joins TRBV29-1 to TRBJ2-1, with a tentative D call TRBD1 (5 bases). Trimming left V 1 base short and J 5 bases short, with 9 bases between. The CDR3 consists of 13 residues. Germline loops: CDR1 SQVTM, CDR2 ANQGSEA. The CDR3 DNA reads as TGCAGCGTTGAAGGGACACGAAACAATGAGCAGTTCTTC. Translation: CSVEGTRNNEQFF.

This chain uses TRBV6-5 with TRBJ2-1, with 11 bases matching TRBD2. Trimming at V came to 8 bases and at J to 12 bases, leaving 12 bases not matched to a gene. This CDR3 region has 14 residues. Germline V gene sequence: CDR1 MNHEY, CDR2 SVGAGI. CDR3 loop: CASGASGGRLVQFF. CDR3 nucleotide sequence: TGTGCCAGCGGGGCTAGCGGGGGGCGGTTAGTGCAGTTCTTC.

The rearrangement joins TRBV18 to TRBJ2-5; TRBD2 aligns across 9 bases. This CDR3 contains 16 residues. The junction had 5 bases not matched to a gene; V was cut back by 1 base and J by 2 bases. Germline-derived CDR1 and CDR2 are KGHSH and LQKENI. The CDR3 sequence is CASSPRAGGGQETQYF. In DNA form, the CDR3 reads TGTGCCAGCTCACCACGAGCGGGAGGCGGTCAAGAGACCCAGTACTTC. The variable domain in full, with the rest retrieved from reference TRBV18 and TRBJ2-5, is NAGVMQNPRHLVRRRGQEARLRCSPMKGHSHVYWYRQLPEEGLKFMVYLQKENIIDESGMPKERFSAEFPKEGPSILRIQQVVRGDSAAYFCASSPRAGGGQETQYFGPGTRLLVL.